This T cell receptor (beta chain) was profiled in a study of Ad26.COV2.S vaccination and SARS-CoV-2 variants. The length of the CDR3 is 12 residues. Trimming removed 4 bases at V and 3 bases at J, with 6 bases between. CDR1 is MNHEY, CDR2 SMNVEV, per germline (reference sequence). Specified treatment: roughly 20 received Ad26.COV2.S at low or high dose, single or two shots; 5 received placebo; per-sample allocation not given. Sampling took place 63 days after the first vaccine or placebo injection. An 18-55-year-old adult in Boston served as donor. SARS-CoV-2 spike from the Wuhan strain was encoded by the vaccine, an Ad26 vector. Generated by immunoSEQ multiplex PCR, the TCRdb table keeps only in-frame clones and is missing some. The sample lists over 400,000 clones, about 90% occurring once. On this clone itself: The antigen remains unidentified.

Findings and limits, study-wide: Total T cell responses, in the TCR breadth and depth analyses, may have been underestimated. Marked by substantial breadth, spike-specific CD8+ and CD4+ T cell responses were reportedly seen after vaccination.

The chain employs TRBV27 and TRBJ1-1; D is uncertain. The sample was peripheral blood, taken in a trial of Ad26.COV2.S vaccine versus placebo. The origin of this receptor is a person aged 18-60 years who received the Ad26.COV2.S COVID-19 vaccine or a placebo. This CDR3 reads CASSSQHTEAFF. CDR3 in DNA: TGTGCCAGCAGTTCCCAACACACTGAAGCTTTCTTT.